These 29 T cell receptor beta chains came from one sample sequenced in a study of blood T cell repertoires in COVID-19. Assay used: immunoSEQ multiplex PCR; TCRdb lists only in-frame clones, some missing. The table lists fewer than 250,000 clones, 70% to 90% of them singletons. The specimen sequenced was peripheral blood. The source is a man aged 45 to 65 with acute or convalescent COVID-19.

The chain links TRBV2 to TRBJ2-2, with 10 positions matching TRBD1. The CDR3 consists of 15 residues. Germline assignment: CDR1 SNHLY and CDR2 FYNNEI. Unmatched junction bases numbered 14, after V lost 9 bases and J lost 10 bases. CDR3 nucleotides: TGTGCCAGTGTTCTCTCCGGGACAGGGGTCTCGGAGCTGTTTTTT. It yields the protein CASVLSGTGVSELFF.

This clone was seen a handful of times. The rearrangement uses TRBV24-1 and TRBJ2-3; 8 positions agree with TRBD2. Trimming at V came to 11 bases and at J to 5 bases, leaving 14 bases not matched to a gene. The CDR3 totals 15 residues. The germline CDR1 and CDR2 sequences are KGHDR and SFDVKD. CDR3 residues: CAMTTSAPGEDTQYF. The CDR3 DNA sequence: TGTGCCATGACGACTAGCGCCCCAGGGGAAGATACGCAGTATTTT.

V and J are TRBV15 and TRBJ2-2; 9 bases match TRBD2. The V gene's germline CDR1 is LNHNV and CDR2 YYDKDF (reference sequence). With 4 bases clipped from V and 1 base from J, the junction kept 1 base outside the gene matches. The CDR3 runs 15 residues. The CDR3 bases are TGTGCCACCAGCAATAGCGGGGGGAACACCGGGGAGCTGTTTTTT. This translates into CATSNSGGNTGELFF.

CDR3 loop: CASSDREDSPLHF. CDR3 in DNA: TGTGCCAGTAGCGATAGAGAGGATTCACCCCTCCACTTT. This chain links TRBV19 with TRBJ1-6; no clear D gene. In germline, CDR1 is LNHDA, CDR2 SQIVND (reference sequence). The V and J ends lost 6 bases and 8 bases respectively, with 11 bases between them. This CDR3 contains 13 residues.

The chain uses TRBV7-8 and TRBJ2-2, with D hard to call. Germline V gene lookup returns CDR1 SGHVS and CDR2 FQNEAQ. The CDR3 sequence is 19 residues long. V gave up 0 bases and J gave up 0 bases, with 17 bases separating them. CDR3 protein: CASSLALRGPSSNTGELFF. In DNA form, the CDR3 reads TGTGCCAGCAGCTTAGCGCTAAGAGGTCCATCTTCGAACACCGGGGAGCTGTTTTTT.

With respect to this clone: One end of the junction varies from germline; a read error may be responsible. The chain carries TRBV11-2 and TRBJ1-1, with TRBD1 identical over 7 bases. The CDR3 length is 15 residues. Germline V gene lookup returns CDR1 SGHAT and CDR2 FQNNGV. The chain's CDR3 is CASSLGGQAPAESFF. The CDR3 bases are TGTGCCAGCAGCTTAGGCGGACAGGCCCCAGCTGAATCTTTCTTT.

The CDR3 region has the DNA TGTGCCAGCAGCCACGGCATTGTGCAGGGTGGCACCGGGGAGCTGTTTTTT. Translating it yields CASSHGIVQGGTGELFF. This chain joins TRBV28 and TRBJ2-2, with a weak D call TRBD1 (5 bases). The CDR3 sequence is 17 residues long. In germline, CDR1 is MDHEN, CDR2 SYDVKM. V dropped 6 bases and J dropped 4 bases, with 21 bases sitting between them.

This chain connects TRBV6-5 to TRBJ2-2, with D perhaps TRBD1 (6 bases). V was clipped by 4 bases and J by 1 base, with 10 bases between them. Looked up from germline, CDR1 is MNHEY and CDR2 is SVGAGI. The CDR3 has 15 amino acids. CDR3 residues: CASSFGRGNTGELFF. The CDR3 DNA follows: TGTGCCAGCAGTTTTGGCAGGGGGAACACCGGGGAGCTGTTTTTT.

The chain is built from TRBV9 and TRBJ1-2; 7 bases match TRBD1. Germline CDR1 and CDR2: SGDLS and YYNGEE. V shed 0 bases and J 5 bases; nucleotides not matched to a gene: 10. The CDR3 has 16 amino acids. The CDR3 sequence: CASSVAVTGLKYGYTF. The DNA for the CDR3 is TGTGCCAGCAGCGTAGCTGTGACAGGGTTGAAGTATGGCTACACCTTC.

The CDR3 region is CASSESHSTEAFF. The CDR3, as DNA: TGCGCCAGCAGTGAAAGTCACTCCACTGAAGCTTTCTTT. The rearrangement uses TRBV10-2 and TRBJ1-1, with D unresolved. Trimming left V 3 bases short and J 4 bases short, with 9 bases between. The germline V gene encodes CDR1 WSHSY and CDR2 SAAADI. The CDR3 has 13 residues.

This clone was seen only a few times. V gene TRBV5-4 combines with J gene TRBJ1-1; 9 bases agree with TRBD1. The CDR3 is made up of 15 amino acids. J gave up 3 bases and V 0 bases, and 3 bases lay outside the gene matches. From germline, CDR1 is SGHNT and CDR2 YYREEE (reference sequence). DNA for the CDR3: TGTGCCAGCAGCTTGGTACAGGGGGCGCACACTGAAGCTTTCTTT. Encoded protein: CASSLVQGAHTEAFF.

This clone appeared a few times. This rearrangement joins TRBV12-3 or TRBV12-4 to TRBJ1-6; a possible D gene is TRBD1 (6 bases). The germline V and J ends were trimmed by 7 bases and 9 bases, with 13 bases remaining between them. The CDR3 runs 13 residues. Here the CDR3 reads CASKVQGGSPLHF. CDR3 coding DNA: TGTGCCAGCAAGGTACAGGGTGGTTCACCCCTCCACTTT.

The V call is TRBV6-5, the J call TRBJ1-2, with D possibly matching TRBD1 (6 bases). Germline loops: CDR1 MNHEY, CDR2 SVGAGI. V lost 5 bases, J lost 1 base, and 11 bases lay in between. The CDR3 totals 14 residues. This CDR3 is CASSRDTDNYGYTF. The CDR3 DNA reads as TGTGCCAGCAGTAGGGACACCGATAACTATGGCTACACCTTC.

This clone has only one observation. The chain carries TRBV6-5 and TRBJ1-5; a possible D gene is TRBD1 (5 bases). Germline CDR1 reads MNHEY; CDR2 reads SVGAGI. The CDR3 runs 16 residues. V gave up 0 bases and J gave up 6 bases, with 15 bases separating them. CDR3 residues: CASSYSGRGGGQPQHF. CDR3 coding DNA: TGTGCCAGCAGTTACTCGGGTAGGGGAGGAGGTCAGCCCCAGCATTTT.

The V gene is TRBV19, the J gene TRBJ2-7; unclear D gene. The V gene's germline CDR1 is LNHDA and CDR2 SQIVND (reference sequence). Trimming removed 5 bases at V and 2 bases at J, with 7 bases between. This CDR3 contains 12 residues. DNA for the CDR3: TGTGCCAGTAGTGAGGCCCCCTACGAGCAGTACTTC. This codes for CASSEAPYEQYF.

The genes are TRBV3-1 (or the pseudogene TRBV3-2) and TRBJ2-3, with D possibly being TRBD1 (6 bases). Germline lookup yields CDR1 LGHDT and CDR2 YNNKEL (reference sequence). The germline V and J ends were trimmed by 0 bases and 14 bases, with 15 bases remaining between them. The CDR3 loop spans 13 amino acids. The CDR3 DNA is TGTGCCAGCAGCCAAGAACCGGGACAAAAGTCGTATTTT. Translated: CASSQEPGQKSYF.

This clone was detected only a few times. The chain carries TRBV6-5 and TRBJ2-3; 7 nucleotides align to TRBD2. This CDR3 region has 16 residues. Germline CDR1 is MNHEY and CDR2 is SVGAGI. Trimming removed 0 bases from V and 2 bases from J; junction bases left unmatched: 5. The CDR3 bases are TGTGCCAGCAGTTACTCGAGCGGGGCCACCACAGATACGCAGTATTTT. This translates into CASSYSSGATTDTQYF.

The genes are TRBV7-9 and TRBJ2-3; 7 positions agree with TRBD1. With V trimmed by 2 bases and J by 0 bases, 8 bases remained unmatched. CDR3 length: 17 amino acids. Germline CDR1 and CDR2: SEHNR and FQNEAQ (reference sequence). For the CDR3, the DNA is TGTGCCAGCAGCTTATGGGGGACAGAGCCTAGCACAGATACGCAGTATTTT. Translating gives CASSLWGTEPSTDTQYF.

CDR3 region: CASSTTSGILNEQFF. The CDR3 coding sequence is TGTGCCAGCAGCACGACTAGCGGGATTTTAAATGAGCAGTTCTTC. The rearrangement links TRBV5-5 to TRBJ2-1; 11 nucleotides agree with TRBD2. CDR1 and CDR2 from the germline V gene are SGHKS and YYEKEE (reference sequence). Unmatched junction bases numbered 7, after V lost 4 bases and J lost 7 bases. This CDR3 has 15 residues.

J is TRBJ1-2 and V is TRBV7-9; tentatively, D is TRBD1 (5 bases). The CDR3 extends over 15 amino acids. The V and J ends lost 4 bases and 6 bases respectively, with 18 bases between them. Germline V lookup: CDR1 SEHNR, CDR2 FQNEAQ (reference sequence). The CDR3 loop reads CASSSSGAPGNGYTF. As DNA, the CDR3 is TGTGCCAGCAGCTCGAGCGGGGCACCGGGTAATGGCTACACCTTC.

This chain links TRBV30 with TRBJ2-3; 9 nucleotides line up with TRBD2. Trimming removed 6 bases from V and 3 bases from J; junction bases left unmatched: 7. CDR1 and CDR2 from the germline V gene are GTSNPN and SVGIG (reference sequence). The CDR3 is 14 residues long. CDR3 in amino acids: CACRRAGGTDTQYF. CDR3 coding DNA: TGTGCCTGCCGACGGGCGGGGGGGACAGATACGCAGTATTTT.

J is TRBJ1-2 and V is TRBV7-2, with 10 positions matching TRBD1. The CDR3 length is 12 residues. J was trimmed by 8 bases and V by 4 bases; bases with no gene match: 1. Per the germline V gene, CDR1 is SGHTA and CDR2 is FQGNSA. The CDR3 region is CASSWDRGGYTF. CDR3 nucleotide sequence: TGTGCCAGCAGCTGGGACAGGGGCGGCTACACCTTC.

This sequence joins TRBV6-5 and TRBJ2-7; tentative D call: TRBD2 (6 bases). This CDR3 region has 13 residues. The V gene's germline CDR1 is MNHEY and CDR2 SVGAGI. Trimming shortened V by 7 bases and J by 6 bases, and 16 bases separated the two germline ends. In DNA form, the CDR3 reads TGTGCCAGCAACCTCCCGCCCGGGGGCGAGCAGTACTTC. Residues: CASNLPPGGEQYF.

The chain couples TRBV19 to TRBJ2-2; 9 positions match TRBD1. V gave up 4 bases and J gave up 0 bases; unmatched junction bases: 12. This CDR3 contains 19 residues. The germline V gene has CDR1 LNHDA and CDR2 SQIVND (reference sequence). DNA of the CDR3: TGTGCCAGTAGTACCGGGACAGGGTCTCCGGGCCCGAACACCGGGGAGCTGTTTTTT. It is translated as CASSTGTGSPGPNTGELFF.

The chain is built from TRBV15 and TRBJ1-5; a weak D match, TRBD1 (6 bases). Germline lookup yields CDR1 LNHNV and CDR2 YYDKDF (reference sequence). Trimming cost V 5 bases and J 7 bases, with 15 bases left between them. The CDR3 is 14 amino acids. DNA for the CDR3: TGTGCCACCAGCCCTCGACAGGTTGACCAGCCCCAGCATTTT. Translation gives CATSPRQVDQPQHF.

The CDR3 loop reads CASSQDGSSGGPDTQYF. In DNA form, the CDR3 reads TGTGCCAGCAGCCAAGATGGGTCTAGCGGGGGACCCGATACGCAGTATTTT. The chain has TRBV3-1 (or the pseudogene TRBV3-2) and TRBJ2-3; 10 bases are shared with TRBD2. Germline CDR1 is LGHDT and CDR2 is YNNKEL (reference sequence). V was clipped by 0 bases and J by 6 bases; unmatched bases: 9. The CDR3 loop spans 17 amino acids.

This sequence joins TRBV5-1 and TRBJ2-1, with 13 bases matching TRBD2. CDR3 length: 16 amino acids. Per germline, CDR1 SGHRS and CDR2 YFSETQ. Losses at the gene ends were 2 bases for V and 5 bases for J; bases not matched to a gene: 4. Here the CDR3 reads CASSLTSGRAHNEQFF. As DNA, the CDR3 is TGCGCCAGCAGCTTAACTAGCGGGAGGGCCCACAATGAGCAGTTCTTC.

The gene calls are TRBV7-3 and TRBJ1-1; 7 nucleotides agree with TRBD1. The CDR3 consists of 14 residues. From germline, CDR1 is SGHTA and CDR2 FQGTGA. The ends lost 0 bases at V and 5 bases at J; junction bases unmatched: 3. The CDR3, as DNA: TGTGCCAGCAGCTTAACAGGGGGCTTAACTGAAGCTTTCTTT. The encoded protein is CASSLTGGLTEAFF.

This sequence joins TRBV27 and TRBJ2-7; 7 bases agree with TRBD1. This CDR3 has 15 amino acids. J lost 3 bases, V lost 6 bases, and 11 bases had no gene match. CDR1 and CDR2 from the germline V gene are MNHEY and SMNVEV (reference sequence). The CDR3 sequence: CASRETGLGNYEQYF. The CDR3 DNA is TGTGCCAGCAGAGAGACAGGGTTAGGGAACTACGAGCAGTACTTC.